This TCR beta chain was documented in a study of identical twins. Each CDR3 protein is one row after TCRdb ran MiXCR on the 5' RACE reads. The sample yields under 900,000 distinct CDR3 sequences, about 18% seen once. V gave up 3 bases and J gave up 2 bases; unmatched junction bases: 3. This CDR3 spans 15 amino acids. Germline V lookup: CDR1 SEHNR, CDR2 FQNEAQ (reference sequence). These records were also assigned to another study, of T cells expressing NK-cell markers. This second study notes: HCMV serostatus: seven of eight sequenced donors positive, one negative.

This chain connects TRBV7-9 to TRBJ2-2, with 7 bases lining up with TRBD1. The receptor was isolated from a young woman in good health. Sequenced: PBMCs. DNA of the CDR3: TGTGCCAGCAGCTTTCGACAGGGAAACACCGGGGAGCTGTTTTTT. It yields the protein CASSFRQGNTGELFF. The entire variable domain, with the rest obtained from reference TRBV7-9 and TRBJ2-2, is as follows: DTGVSQNPRHKITKRGQNVTFRCDPISEHNRLYWYRQTLGQGPEFLTYFQNEAQLEKSRLLSDRFSAERPKGSFSTLEIQRTEQGDSAMYLCASSFRQGNTGELFFGEGSRLTVL.